This TCR beta chain appears in the sequencing data of a study of T cell responses to AZD1222 COVID-19 vaccine (dated by TCRdb to about 2021). Broadly, across the study: AZD1222 recipients given second doses at about 4 weeks or at about 12 weeks were pooled, since spike-specific TCR depth and breadth were not found to differ between the two schedules. Trial participants were enrolled by age into subgroups of 18-55, 56-69 and 70-plus years, and around 140, 26 and 57 TCR-sequenced participants, respectively, were included in these subgroups. A total of 233 trial participants underwent TCR sequencing, of whom roughly 210 had received two doses of AZD1222 and approximately 25 had received two doses of the MenACWY control vaccine.

V is pared back by 3 bases and J by 3 bases, with 14 bases lying between the germline termini. The CDR3 sequence holds 15 residues, the cysteine and phenylalanine included. The kept DNA is CDR3 alone, 45 bases in frame from the first base. The CDR1 and CDR2 encoded by the germline V gene are MGHRA and YSYEKL. A word on this clone: Its antigen is not yet known. No much larger clonotype is one base removed from it; base qualities were not supplied.

Per the publication, the time point label means: baseline before first vaccination. Vaccinee samples came from UK trials COV001 and COV002, including a single-blind randomized controlled phase 2/3 trial of AZD1222 (ChAdOx1 nCoV-19) in healthy adults. For TCRbeta chain sequencing, PBMC samples were collected from trial participants at day 0 and at day 28 after the second dose. The CDR3 regions of human TCRbeta chains were subjected to immunosequencing. Regarding the original processing steps: Repertoire TCRs were matched against a reference library of SARS-CoV-2-specific TCRs generated with the MIRA antigen-specificity platform. Breadth was defined as the fraction of unique TCRs that were SARS-CoV-2-associated, and depth was defined as the fraction of total T cells that were SARS-CoV-2-associated. Using the MIRA data, each spike-specific TCR was mapped to the spike region that the TCR reacts to and placed in a CD4 or CD8 class. Log10-transformed breadth and depth values were compared by one-way ANOVA with Sidak's multiple comparisons tests. TCRdb obtained this table from immuneACCESS and retained in-frame rearrangements with V and J assigned. These tables miss some clones; where compared with another copy, unresolved V genes account for less than half of the shortfall, and the remainder is unexplained. V and J calls and clone size follow that table, whereas D and trimming were derived from the DNA. The sample table shows around 110,000 clones, and about 91% are seen once. The top ten hold 1.7% of the sample.

What the work shows at the level of the full study, not this receptor alone: Participants were mostly white British and included more females than males, and it was suggested by the authors that clonal diversity may have been underestimated. Because no day 14 peak-response samples were available, the repertoires could be characterized only after the peak T cell response. Epitopes outside the regions mutated in the B.1.351 and B.1.1.7 variants were reportedly recognized by nearly half of the unique spike-specific TCRs. The 56-69-year group was small, and its depth increase did not reach significance, likely because of low power. Conclusions about previously exposed vaccinees are limited, since just five or six AZD1222 recipients were seropositive for SARS-CoV-2 at baseline. Vaccine-associated CD4 TCRs spanned the whole spike protein, with dominant responses in regions 160-218 and 743-854. A significant rise in spike-specific TCR breadth and depth was observed after two AZD1222 doses relative to day 0 and relative to MenACWY recipients.

This TCR was sampled from an adult in good health. The input for sequencing was peripheral blood, taken on day 0 of AZD1222 vaccination. In this chain, TRBV4-1 is recombined with TRBJ1-1, with TRBD1 as a weak D call on 5 bases. The CDR3 reads CASSQGQGADTEAFF. The bases are TGCGCCAGCAGCCAGGGGCAGGGAGCGGACACTGAAGCTTTCTTT.